This TCR beta chain is from a study of somatic mutations in cytotoxic T cells in rheumatoid arthritis. Overall study findings and caveats: Statistically, CD8+ T-cell clonality was not significantly distinct between individuals with rheumatoid arthritis and age-matched healthy controls.

V was pared by 5 bases and J by 6 bases, with 12 bases of the junction left unmatched. Germline V CDR1 and CDR2: WSHSY, SAAADI. CDR3 length: 16 residues. Points on this clone: Antigen unknown.

TCRdb keeps only in-frame clones here, not all; method: immunoSEQ multiplex PCR. Counted here are 15,000 or so clones, approximately 75% occurring once; the ten biggest clones make up 22%. Separation of CD4+ and CD8+ cells was performed by positive magnetic bead selection, and purity was verified by flow cytometry. Sequencing was performed on CD8+ T cells sorted from blood. The rearrangement links TRBV10-2 to TRBJ2-2, with TRBD2 identical over 7 bases. This clonotype was sampled from an adult with rheumatoid arthritis. In nucleotides, the CDR3 is TGCGCCAGCAGTCCGACTGGCGGGAGAGGGGCCGGGGAGCTGTTTTTT. This encodes CASSPTGGRGAGELFF.